The 6 T cell receptor beta chains in this list originate from one sample, sequenced in a study of sequential checkpoint blockade in melanoma. Treatment here: randomized to nivolumab then ipilimumab (arm A) or the reverse (arm B). Repertoires were generated with immunoSEQ multiplex PCR, while TCRdb's copy carries only in-frame clones and drops some. Here the sample spans approximately 6,100 clones, 22% being singletons. This specimen was tumor tissue (inferred from file names), taken from a patient given nivolumab and ipilimumab in sequence. All receptors derive from a human donor with melanoma.

This chain links TRBV6-8 with TRBJ2-1; tentatively, D is TRBD2 (6 bases). Trimming cost V 4 bases and J 6 bases, with 10 bases left between them. The CDR3 length is 13 residues. Germline CDR1 reads MNHGY; CDR2 reads SAAAGT. The CDR3 here is CASSLGLINEQFF. CDR3 DNA sequence: TGTGCCAGCAGTTTGGGACTGATCAATGAGCAGTTCTTC.

CDR3 region: CASTGAAFLYEQYF. The CDR3 DNA follows: TGTGCCAGCACTGGGGCAGCATTCCTCTACGAGCAGTACTTC. The chain combines TRBV28 with TRBJ2-7; D perhaps matches TRBD1 (5 bases). CDR3 length: 14 amino acids. The germline CDR1 and CDR2 sequences are MDHEN and SYDVKM. V was pared by 7 bases and J by 3 bases, with 16 bases between.

For the CDR3, the DNA is TGTGCCAGCTCACCAAGGGTTCGCGGAGATAGCAATCAGCCCCAGCATTTT. This codes for CASSPRVRGDSNQPQHF. The chain has TRBV18 and TRBJ1-5; D remains ambiguous. The germline V gene has CDR1 KGHSH and CDR2 LQKENI. V was trimmed by 2 bases and J by 0 bases, leaving 14 bases between them. CDR3 length: 17 amino acids.

This CDR3 is CASAGGHNEQFF. CDR3 bases: TGTGCCTCAGCGGGGGGGCATAATGAGCAGTTCTTC. This chain links TRBV19 with TRBJ2-1; 10 bases line up with TRBD2. CDR1 and CDR2 (germline): LNHDA, SQIVND (reference sequence). The CDR3 sequence is 12 residues long. With 11 bases clipped from V and 7 bases from J, the junction kept 5 bases outside the gene matches.

The chain joins TRBV28 to TRBJ2-1; 14 bases line up with TRBD2. Trimming removed 3 bases from V and 12 bases from J; junction bases left unmatched: 4. Germline V gives CDR1 MDHEN, CDR2 SYDVKM. The CDR3 consists of 14 residues. CDR3 region: CASSLGLAGVWQFF. The CDR3 DNA reads as TGTGCCAGCAGTTTGGGACTAGCGGGAGTCTGGCAGTTCTTC.

A word on this clone: Sequence at one end of the junction differs from germline and may be a read error. J is TRBJ2-7 and V is TRBV6-8, with 8 bases identical to TRBD1. The CDR3 has 15 amino acids. The V gene's germline CDR1 is MNHGY and CDR2 SAAAGT. For the CDR3, the DNA is TGTGCCATCAGTGGGACGGGACAGGTCGTGTACGAGCAGTACTTC. Protein sequence: CAISGTGQVVYEQYF.